This T cell receptor beta chain came from a study of T cells in Graves' hyperthyroidism and ophthalmopathy. At the level of the study: Blood was drawn when the patient was first diagnosed and still untreated.

Each diagnosis was grounded in clinical symptoms, serum thyroxine and TRAb, thyroid ultrasound, and orbital computed tomography. The CDR3 extends over 12 amino acids. Germline V gives CDR1 LGHDT, CDR2 YNNKEL (reference sequence). V shed 0 bases and J shed 6 bases, with 3 bases lying between them. About this clonotype itself: Its target is not known.

Study conclusions and caveats: Most clonotypes that expanded in the thyroid above 0.001 also showed up in blood. Ophthalmopathy onset followed model prediction by a median about seven months.

Regions amplified from RNA transcripts were the TCR beta CDR3 regions. A first-round RT-PCR of the TCR CDR3 used the HTBI primer set. A single record per CDR3 protein comes from TCRdb applying MiXCR to the multiplex PCR reads. The sample shows 95,000 to 110,000 distinct CDR3 sequences, roughly 47% of them seen only once. Sequencing input: blood. This receptor was identified in a man between 40 and 49 years old with Graves' hyperthyroidism. The rearrangement joins TRBV3-1 to TRBJ2-4; D unresolved. CDR3 sequence reads: CASSQDRNIQYF. In nucleotides, the CDR3 is TGTGCCAGCAGCCAAGATAGAAACATTCAGTACTTC.